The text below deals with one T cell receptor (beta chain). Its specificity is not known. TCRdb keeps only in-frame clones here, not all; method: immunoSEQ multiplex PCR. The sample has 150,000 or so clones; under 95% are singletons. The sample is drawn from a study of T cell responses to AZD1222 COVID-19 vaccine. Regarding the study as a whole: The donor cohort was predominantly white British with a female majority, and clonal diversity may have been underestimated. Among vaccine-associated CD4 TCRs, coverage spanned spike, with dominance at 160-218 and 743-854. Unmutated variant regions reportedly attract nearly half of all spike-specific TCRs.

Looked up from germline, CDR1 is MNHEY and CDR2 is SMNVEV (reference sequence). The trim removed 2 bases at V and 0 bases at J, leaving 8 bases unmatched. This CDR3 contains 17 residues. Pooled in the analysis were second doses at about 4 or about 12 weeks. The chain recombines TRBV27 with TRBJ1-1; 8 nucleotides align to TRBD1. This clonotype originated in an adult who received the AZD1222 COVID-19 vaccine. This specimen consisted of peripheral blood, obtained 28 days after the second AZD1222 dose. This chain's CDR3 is CASSLTGRGPMNTEAFF. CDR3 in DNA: TGTGCCAGCAGTTTAACCGGCAGGGGGCCCATGAACACTGAAGCTTTCTTT.